This T cell receptor beta chain was found in a study of blood T cell repertoires in COVID-19. The repertoire was sequenced with immunoSEQ multiplex PCR; TCRdb's copy has only in-frame clones and lacks some. The data show 180,000 or so clones, about three quarters seen once. Germline V gene data show CDR1 as MDHEN and CDR2 as SYDVKM. The V gene lost 6 bases and the J gene lost 2 bases, with 11 bases spanning the gap. This CDR3 has 13 residues. Sequenced sample: peripheral blood. The sequence was collected from a woman older than 75 with COVID-19, enrolled during active disease. V and J are TRBV28 and TRBJ2-7; maybe TRBD1 (5 bases). CDR3 region: CASRRGITYEQYF. The CDR3 DNA reads TGTGCCAGCAGAAGGGGTATCACCTACGAGCAGTACTTC.